Shown below are 29 T cell receptor beta chains from a single sample sequenced in a study of blood T cell repertoires in COVID-19. The repertoire was sequenced with immunoSEQ multiplex PCR; TCRdb's copy has only in-frame clones and lacks some. Of 250,000 to 350,000 clones in the sample, approximately 86% were seen once. Sample: peripheral blood. The origin of the receptors is a woman between 45 and 65 years old with active or convalescent COVID-19.

CDR3: CASSDARGDTEAFF. In nucleotides, the CDR3 is TGCGCCAGCAGCGACGCCAGGGGGGACACTGAAGCTTTCTTT. The rearrangement joins TRBV5-1 to TRBJ1-1; 7 positions agree with TRBD1. With 4 bases clipped from V and 3 bases from J, the junction kept 6 bases outside the gene matches. The CDR3 consists of 14 residues. Germline loops: CDR1 SGHRS, CDR2 YFSETQ. The variable domain in full, completed from reference TRBV5-1 and TRBJ1-1, reads KAGVTQTPRYLIKTRGQQVTLSCSPISGHRSVSWYQQTPGQGLQFLFEYFSETQRNKGNFPGRFSGRQFSNSRSEMNVSTLELGDSALYLCASSDARGDTEAFFGQGTRLTVV.

This chain connects TRBV24-1 to TRBJ2-7; D is possibly TRBD2 (5 bases). Between the trimmed V and J ends, which lost 5 bases and 7 bases, there was a span of 14 bases. This CDR3 contains 13 residues. CDR1 and CDR2 from the germline V gene are KGHDR and SFDVKD. Here the CDR3 reads CATSATVRGEQYF. For the CDR3, the DNA is TGTGCCACCAGTGCGACTGTGCGCGGGGAGCAGTACTTC.

The genes are TRBV7-9 and TRBJ1-6; maybe TRBD1 (6 bases). The V end lost 5 bases, the J end lost 7 bases, and 12 bases lay between the germline ends. Germline lookup yields CDR1 SEHNR and CDR2 FQNEAQ (reference sequence). The CDR3 spans 14 residues. This chain's CDR3 is CASSRTASNSPLHF. CDR3 in DNA: TGTGCCAGCAGCCGGACAGCCAGCAATTCACCCCTCCACTTT.

In this sample, this clone turned up a few times. This chain links TRBV5-1 with TRBJ2-7; 7 nucleotides align to TRBD2. V lost 0 bases to trimming and J lost 4 bases; unmatched junction nucleotides: 4. Germline CDR1 and CDR2: SGHRS and YFSETQ. The CDR3 extends over 14 amino acids. Here the CDR3 reads CASSLAPGGYEQYF. As DNA, the CDR3 is TGCGCCAGCAGCTTGGCCCCCGGGGGGTACGAGCAGTACTTC.

This sequence joins TRBV28 and TRBJ1-5, with 7 bases identical to TRBD1. The germline CDR1 and CDR2 sequences are MDHEN and SYDVKM. CDR3 size: 18 residues. J lost 0 bases, V lost 6 bases, and 14 bases had no gene match. The CDR3 nucleotides are TGTGCCAGCAGCCGGGGACAGTTACCGAATTATAGCAATCAGCCCCAGCATTTT. This translates into CASSRGQLPNYSNQPQHF.

This chain links TRBV27 with TRBJ2-3; 7 positions agree with TRBD2. CDR1 and CDR2 (germline): MNHEY, SMNVEV (reference sequence). The CDR3 extends over 17 amino acids. Trimming removed 2 bases from V and 2 bases from J; junction bases left unmatched: 10. Written as DNA, the CDR3 is TGTGCCAGCAGTTTAAGAGCGGGATGGGGTTACACAGATACGCAGTATTTT. Its protein is CASSLRAGWGYTDTQYF.

The chain recombines TRBV5-6 with TRBJ2-1, with 9 positions matching TRBD2. CDR1 is SGHDT, CDR2 YYEEEE, per germline. With 4 bases clipped from V and 2 bases from J, the junction kept 16 bases outside the gene matches. The CDR3 contains 19 residues. The CDR3 DNA sequence: TGTGCCAGCAGCGATCGACTAGCGGCTTCCGCCTATCCCTACAATGAGCAGTTCTTC. It translates to CASSDRLAASAYPYNEQFF.

A word on this clone: This specimen includes other DNA sequences encoding the same CDR3. The chain couples TRBV5-1 to TRBJ1-6; a weak D match, TRBD1 (5 bases). The CDR3 loop spans 14 amino acids. Trimming took 0 bases from V and 7 from J, leaving 8 bases between them. The V gene's germline CDR1 is SGHRS and CDR2 YFSETQ. DNA for the CDR3: TGCGCCAGCAGCTTGGATAGGGGCAATTCACCCCTCCACTTT. This sequence encodes CASSLDRGNSPLHF.

The rearrangement joins TRBV19 to TRBJ1-4; 8 bases fit TRBD1. CDR3 size: 14 residues. Germline lookup yields CDR1 LNHDA and CDR2 SQIVND (reference sequence). With 6 bases clipped from V and 3 bases from J, the junction kept 3 bases outside the gene matches. The CDR3 here is CASSKDRANEKLFF. The CDR3 DNA reads as TGTGCCAGTAGCAAGGACAGGGCTAATGAAAAACTGTTTTTT.

The V call is TRBV28, the J call TRBJ1-3, with 8 bases matching TRBD1. The CDR3 extends over 17 amino acids. Per the germline V gene, CDR1 is MDHEN and CDR2 is SYDVKM. V lost 6 bases to trimming and J lost 0 bases; unmatched junction nucleotides: 10. The CDR3 region has the DNA TGTGCCAGCAGGGAGGTAACAGGGGGGAGCTCTGGAAACACCATATATTTT. This gives the protein CASREVTGGSSGNTIYF.

The chain is built from TRBV28 and TRBJ2-1; the D is unclear. Germline-derived CDR1 and CDR2 are MDHEN and SYDVKM. The V gene lost 3 bases and the J gene lost 6 bases, with 9 bases spanning the gap. This CDR3 comprises 13 residues. The CDR3 loop is CASSFRVSNEQFF. The CDR3 coding sequence is TGTGCCAGCAGTTTTCGGGTCTCCAATGAGCAGTTCTTC.

The rearrangement links TRBV5-6 to TRBJ2-1; TRBD2 matches at 8 bases. The CDR3 runs to 15 residues. V trimming: 5 bases; J trimming: 8 bases; junction bases outside the gene matches: 12. CDR1 is SGHDT and CDR2 is YYEEEE in the germline V gene. The CDR3 is CASSRAGAYPHEQFF. CDR3 bases: TGTGCCAGCAGTCGAGCGGGAGCTTACCCCCATGAGCAGTTCTTC.

This clone has more than one count but fewer than ten. The chain combines TRBV7-2 with TRBJ2-5, with TRBD1 as a possible D gene (5 bases). This CDR3 comprises 13 residues. Per the germline V gene, CDR1 is SGHTA and CDR2 is FQGNSA. V was clipped by 4 bases and J by 5 bases, with 11 bases between them. The CDR3 here is CASSWGPAETQYF. The CDR3 DNA sequence: TGTGCCAGCAGCTGGGGCCCGGCGGAGACCCAGTACTTC.

The chain links TRBV24-1 to TRBJ2-2, with TRBD1 as a possible D gene (5 bases). V was pared by 7 bases and J by 4 bases, with 9 bases between. The CDR3 spans 13 residues. Germline V gene lookup returns CDR1 KGHDR and CDR2 SFDVKD. For the CDR3, the DNA is TGTGCCACCAGGGGGCGAGGCACCGGGGAGCTGTTTTTT. It codes for CATRGRGTGELFF.

J is TRBJ2-3 and V is TRBV15; D unclear. This CDR3 region has 14 residues. Germline CDR1 and CDR2: LNHNV and YYDKDF (reference sequence). The V end lost 4 bases, the J end lost 2 bases, and 10 bases lay between the germline ends. The CDR3 sequence: CATSKYMLTDTQYF. CDR3 in DNA: TGTGCCACCAGCAAATACATGCTCACAGATACGCAGTATTTT. The full variable domain, rest sourced from reference TRBV15 and TRBJ2-3, is DAMVIQNPRYQVTQFGKPVTLSCSQTLNHNVMYWYQQKSSQAPKLLFHYYDKDFNNEADTPDNFQSRRPNTSFCFLDIRSPGLGDTAMYLCATSKYMLTDTQYFGPGTRLTVL.

The rearrangement uses TRBV6-5 and TRBJ1-2, with 7 bases aligning to TRBD1. V was pared by 8 bases and J by 6 bases, with 9 bases of the junction left unmatched. Looked up from germline, CDR1 is MNHEY and CDR2 is SVGAGI. The CDR3 extends over 13 amino acids. CDR3 DNA sequence: TGTGCCAGCTCGACAGGGTCCCCAAATGGCTACACCTTC. It translates to CASSTGSPNGYTF.

The V call is TRBV28, the J call TRBJ2-2; 7 bases map to TRBD1. CDR3 length: 14 residues. Germline CDR1 is MDHEN and CDR2 is SYDVKM. Losses at the gene ends were 10 bases for V and 5 bases for J; bases not matched to a gene: 10. CDR3 amino acids: CAITQGQPTGELFF. The CDR3 DNA follows: TGTGCCATCACCCAGGGACAGCCTACCGGGGAGCTGTTTTTT.

The genes are TRBV7-2 and TRBJ2-4; D call uncertain. The CDR3 is made up of 15 amino acids. Germline V lookup: CDR1 SGHTA, CDR2 FQGNSA. Trimming cost V 0 bases and J 0 bases, with 6 bases left between them. CDR3: CASSLAVIAKNIQYF. CDR3 in DNA: TGTGCCAGCAGCTTAGCCGTAATAGCCAAAAACATTCAGTACTTC.

This clone was found once. This CDR3 is CASSPGVRAKNIQYF. CDR3 in DNA: TGTGCCAGCAGCCCGGGGGTTAGAGCCAAAAACATTCAGTACTTC. The chain combines TRBV7-8 with TRBJ2-4, with D tentatively TRBD2 (6 bases). Germline lookup yields CDR1 SGHVS and CDR2 FQNEAQ. Deletions cut 5 bases from V and 0 bases from J, with 11 bases between. This CDR3 has 15 amino acids.

This chain joins TRBV2 and TRBJ1-1, with 9 bases aligning to TRBD1. This CDR3 has 17 amino acids. Trimming cost V 5 bases and J 3 bases; bases outside gene matches: 13. Germline V gene lookup returns CDR1 SNHLY and CDR2 FYNNEI. CDR3 in DNA: TGTGCCAGCAGTTCCTACCCGGACAGGGGAGTTGACACTGAAGCTTTCTTT. Protein product: CASSSYPDRGVDTEAFF. The variable domain in full, with the rest retrieved from reference TRBV2 and TRBJ1-1, is EPEVTQTPSHQVTQMGQEVILRCVPISNHLYFYWYRQILGQKVEFLVSFYNNEISEKSEIFDDQFSVERPDGSNFTLKIRSTKLEDSAMYFCASSSYPDRGVDTEAFFGQGTRLTVV.

The rearrangement links TRBV11-3 to TRBJ2-5; 7 bases fit TRBD2. The length of the CDR3 is 14 residues. The germline gives CDR1 SGHNT, CDR2 YENEEA. V was pared by 5 bases and J by 4 bases, with 7 bases of the junction left unmatched. The CDR3 DNA is TGTGCCAGCAGCAAGGGCGGGAGTCGAGAGACCCAGTACTTC. Residues: CASSKGGSRETQYF.

The chain couples TRBV11-2 to TRBJ2-7; 8 bases line up with TRBD2. The germline CDR1 and CDR2 sequences are SGHAT and FQNNGV. With 5 bases clipped from V and 2 bases from J, the junction kept 8 bases outside the gene matches. The CDR3 covers 15 residues. CDR3 loop: CASSRGGGGTYEQYF. DNA for the CDR3: TGTGCCAGCAGCCGAGGCGGCGGGGGGACCTACGAGCAGTACTTC. Filled out from reference TRBV11-2 and TRBJ2-7, the complete variable domain reads EAGVAQSPRYKIIEKRQSVAFWCNPISGHATLYWYQQILGQGPKLLIQFQNNGVVDDSQLPKDRFSAERLKGVDSTLKIQPAKLEDSAVYLCASSRGGGGTYEQYFGPGTRLTVT.

The chain links TRBV27 to TRBJ2-3, with a weak D call TRBD1 (6 bases). CDR1 is MNHEY and CDR2 is SMNVEV in the germline V gene (reference sequence). The V gene lost 5 bases and the J gene lost 6 bases, with 21 bases spanning the gap. The CDR3 sequence is 16 residues long. The CDR3 bases are TGTGCCAGCAGTCTGGGGGCGAGTGGGGGATCTGATACGCAGTATTTT. Its protein is CASSLGASGGSDTQYF.

The chain carries TRBV5-1 and TRBJ2-6, with 10 nucleotides matching TRBD2. CDR3 size: 19 residues. V was clipped by 4 bases and J by 0 bases; unmatched bases: 10. CDR1 is SGHRS and CDR2 is YFSETQ in the germline V gene. In DNA form, the CDR3 reads TGCGCCAGCAGCGATATAAGACTAGCGGGCAGCTCTGGGGCCAACGTCCTGACTTTC. It yields the protein CASSDIRLAGSSGANVLTF.

The count of this clone is one. The chain has TRBV30 and TRBJ2-2; tentatively, D is TRBD1 (5 bases). Trimming shortened V by 3 bases and J by 4 bases, and 15 bases separated the two germline ends. Per the germline V gene, CDR1 is GTSNPN and CDR2 is SVGIG (reference sequence). The CDR3 runs to 15 residues. CDR3 bases: TGTGCCTGGAGCAGGGTTCTCGGCACCACCGGGGAGCTGTTTTTT. Residues: CAWSRVLGTTGELFF.

In the case of this clone: This sample also contains other DNA sequences that code for the same CDR3. The chain is built from TRBV27 and TRBJ2-7, with D possibly being TRBD2 (6 bases). CDR1 MNHEY and CDR2 SMNVEV come from the germline V gene (reference sequence). The CDR3 is 15 residues long. Trimming removed 0 bases at V and 3 bases at J, with 12 bases between. The CDR3 sequence: CASSLSGRGVYEQYF. The CDR3 nucleotides are TGTGCCAGCAGTTTATCTGGGCGGGGCGTCTACGAGCAGTACTTC.

The chain recombines TRBV25-1 with TRBJ1-1; 7 bases line up with TRBD1. Germline V CDR1 and CDR2: MGHDK, SYGVNS. With 0 bases clipped from V and 2 bases from J, the junction kept 3 bases outside the gene matches. The CDR3 has 15 amino acids. Here the CDR3 reads CASSEYRQGNTEAFF. CDR3 nucleotide sequence: TGTGCCAGCAGTGAATATAGACAGGGAAACACTGAAGCTTTCTTT.

The chain is built from TRBV4-2 and TRBJ2-1, with 9 positions matching TRBD2. The CDR3 runs 16 residues. The germline V gene encodes CDR1 LGHNA and CDR2 YNFKEQ. V dropped 0 bases and J dropped 3; count of bases not matched to a gene: 3. The CDR3 reads CASSQDLAGNYNEQFF. The CDR3 DNA reads as TGTGCCAGCAGCCAAGACCTAGCGGGAAACTACAATGAGCAGTTCTTC.

The chain recombines TRBV7-3 with TRBJ2-1; 8 bases are shared with TRBD2. The germline V gene has CDR1 SGHTA and CDR2 FQGTGA. The CDR3 runs to 15 residues. With 4 bases clipped from V and 1 base from J, the junction kept 3 bases outside the gene matches. This CDR3 is CASSSGLVSYNEQFF. CDR3 DNA: TGTGCCAGCAGCTCGGGACTAGTGTCCTACAATGAGCAGTTCTTC.